This TCR beta chain stems from a study of sequential checkpoint blockade in melanoma. TCRdb's copy holds only in-frame clones and misses some; the assay was immunoSEQ multiplex PCR. The data hold about 10,000 clones, with more than 20% observed a single time. Indicated treatment: randomized to nivolumab then ipilimumab (arm A) or the reverse (arm B). Germline CDR1 reads MNHGY; CDR2 reads SAAAGT. Trimming shortened V by 7 bases and J by 7 bases, and 19 bases separated the two germline ends. This CDR3 is built from 14 residues. This clone is classed as medium-sized. The sequencing used tumor tissue (inferred from file names), collected from a patient given nivolumab and ipilimumab in sequence. The chain links TRBV6-8 to TRBJ1-2; D is undetermined. The receptor was isolated from a human donor with melanoma. The CDR3 protein is CASIHPGGVGGYTF. DNA of the CDR3: TGTGCCAGCATCCACCCGGGTGGTGTGGGTGGCTACACCTTC.